A selection of T cell receptor beta chains follows, all from one sample in a study of blood T cell repertoires in COVID-19. Using immunoSEQ multiplex PCR, the repertoire was profiled, and TCRdb retains in-frame clones only, with some absent. Among roughly 250,000 clones, about 87% were seen once, and the ten largest hold over 3.5%. The sequenced sample was peripheral blood. The receptor set was obtained from a woman aged 40 to 55 with acute or convalescent COVID-19. CDR3s include the opening cysteine and the closing phenylalanine or tryptophan. Not every row has a clone size; where given, it reads once, few, many or a size class.

j_gene | v_gene | abundance | CDR3aa
TRBJ1-2 | TRBV19 | - | CASISRDFAPGSGLYGYTF
TRBJ1-3 | TRBV5-1 | once | CASSLVSVRGWSGNTIYF
TRBJ1-1 | TRBV3-1/TRBV3-2 | - | CASSPGSRGTEAFF
TRBJ1-1 | TRBV10-2 | - | CASSEFRNTEAFF
TRBJ1-3 | TRBV10-1 | - | CASSVPGSGNTIYF
TRBJ2-2 | TRBV9 | few | CASSEQGDTGELFF
TRBJ1-1 | TRBV19 | - | CASSIQGDTEAFF
TRBJ2-3 | TRBV5-1 | - | CASSLSGASTDTQYF
TRBJ1-6 | TRBV7-3 | - | CASSLMAGEHSPLHF
TRBJ2-5 | TRBV7-8 | - | CASSSSSRDRGRYQETQYF
TRBJ1-1 | TRBV5-1 | - | CASSPEGQGTEAFF
TRBJ1-2 | TRBV11-2 | - | CASSFITGQLSPANYGYTF
TRBJ1-1 | TRBV9 | - | CASSVGTGATEAFF
TRBJ1-1 | TRBV5-1 | - | CASSLETGTVTEAFF
TRBJ1-2 | TRBV28 | - | CASSLAGSANYGYTF
TRBJ1-5 | TRBV21-1 | - | CASSPGGEESNQPQHF
TRBJ1-4 | TRBV6-5 | - | CASSYDRTLNEKLFF
TRBJ1-2 | TRBV15 | - | CATSRDGRQERKDGYTF
TRBJ1-1 | TRBV4-1 | - | CASSRGLGSLNTEAFF
TRBJ1-4 | TRBV6-5 | - | CASSATNEKLFF
TRBJ2-5 | TRBV4-1 | once | CASSHLSGGQETQYF
TRBJ1-1 | TRBV19 | - | CASSPAVVPNTEAFF
TRBJ1-2 | TRBV4-1 | - | CASSQDRGTGAVGYTF
TRBJ1-1 | TRBV7-6 | - | CASSPAGGDTEAFF
TRBJ1-2 | TRBV12-3/TRBV12-4 | - | CASSRGQNYGYTF
TRBJ1-2 | TRBV14 | - | CASSRVGQGYGYTF
TRBJ2-3 | TRBV2 | once | CASSGQTDTQYF
TRBJ2-5 | TRBV19 | - | CASSEIRTGSETQYF
TRBJ2-3 | TRBV2 | - | CASSQRGPQYF
TRBJ1-3 | TRBV27 | - | CASSPGTVSGNTIYF
TRBJ1-6 | TRBV19 | - | CASSPGEGLSYNSPLHF
TRBJ1-1 | TRBV7-3 | - | CASSAQGNTEAFF
TRBJ1-2 | TRBV27 | - | CASGGWYGYTF
TRBJ1-2 | TRBV6-5 | - | CASSSRDRGTDGYTF
TRBJ1-6 | TRBV14 | - | CASSLYPTGSPLHF
TRBJ2-1 | TRBV10-3 | - | CAISEVTGVGNEQFF
TRBJ1-3 | TRBV7-2 | - | CASSLGRLSGNTIYF
TRBJ1-6 | TRBV5-1 | once | CASSLAPGQAYSPLHF
TRBJ2-6 | TRBV4-1 | - | CASSGDKPSGANVLTF